This TCR beta chain was observed in a study of T cells after yellow fever vaccination (dated by TCRdb to the late 2010s). Broadly, across the study: The SMART-Seq v4 Ultra Low Input RNA kit was used to prepare libraries from fractions with low cell numbers. To follow T-cell clones before and after primary and booster YFV17D yellow fever vaccination, bulk TCR alpha and beta repertoires were sequenced over time. Two healthy male donors, one aged 18 to 30 and one aged 30 to 40 years, made up the cohort. Bulk PBMC replicates and cell subsets were isolated from blood drawn at multiple timepoints before and after both primary and secondary immunization.

Trimming costs V 3 bases and J 1 base, and their ends lie 13 bases apart. CDR1 is given as LNHDA and CDR2 as SQIVND, both from the germline V gene (reference sequence). From the cysteine up to the phenylalanine, the CDR3 has a length of 16 residues. Only the CDR3 part of the read is kept: 48 bases, read in frame from the first base. Synthesis of TCR cDNA relied on 5'RACE template switching, a step that introduced a universal primer site along with unique molecular identifiers. Priming for cDNA synthesis came from both the TCR alpha and TCR beta constant segments. Two PCR steps were used to amplify libraries, with sample barcodes and sequencing adapters being added in the second step. Libraries were sequenced on Illumina HiSeq 2500 (2x100 bp) or NovaSeq (2x150 bp). Per the source publication's procedure: MIGEC was used to demultiplex reads and collapse the reads into UMI consensus sequences, and MiXCR was used for V(D)J alignment. Vaccine-responding clonotypes were defined with edgeR using replicate PBMC samples, requiring FDR below 0.01 and a log2 fold change above 5 up to day 15. CD4 or CD8 identity was assigned to each bulk clonotype according to whether the clonotype was present at higher abundance in the sequenced CD4 repertoire or the sequenced CD8 repertoire. TCRdb took the public reads, trimmed them with fastp at Q25, ran MiXCR for clone calling and kept in-frame beta chains. When rows share a CDR3 protein, they turn into one entry using the most common DNA and genes. TCRdb, not the original authors, processed these V and J calls. The sample table lists 450,000 to 650,000 distinct CDR3 sequences, roughly 14% of them with a count of one. Of the sample, over 12% falls within the top ten clones.

For this clonotype: The antigen it binds to is not known. Base qualities are missing; no much larger clone stands one base away.

Reading the label with the study, this specimen's treatment or condition is: live attenuated yellow fever vaccine strain. Two biological replicates of bulk PBMCs were collected at each blood-draw timepoint. A standard Ficoll-Paque protocol was used to isolate PBMCs from peripheral blood. TriZol was used to extract RNA from bulk PBMCs, from CD4 and CD8 fractions, and from dextramer-positive and dextramer-negative fractions. General findings and caveats noted by the study authors: Most clones expanded after primary vaccination were re-detected after the booster (96% of CD4 and around 88% of CD8), suggesting broad memory maintenance. Because abundant contaminating clonotypes from the bulk population could be contained in FACS-sorted repertoires, computational filtering was required. A small share of clonotypes was detected in both CD4 and CD8 compartments, with the overlap likely arising from convergent recombination. Compared with the primary T-cell response, the secondary T-cell response was faster but weaker, reaching its peak on day 5 rather than on day 15. The study included only a couple of donors, which limits how far the findings can be generalized.

Specimen: PBMCs, collected on the day of the yellow fever booster vaccination. This clonotype originated in a man aged 25 to 40 who received the YFV17D yellow fever vaccine. The receptor chain draws on TRBV19 and TRBJ1-5; 6 matching bases give a weak D call of TRBD1. The CDR3 region: CASSIGQGISNQPQHF. The DNA is as follows: TGTGCCAGTAGTATTGGTCAGGGGATCAGCAATCAGCCCCAGCATTTT. The full variable domain, completed from the reference TRBV19 and TRBJ1-5 proteins outside the CDR3, reads DGGITQSPKYLFRKEGQNVTLSCEQNLNHDAMYWYRQDPGQGLRLIYYSQIVNDFQKGDIAEGYSVSREKKESFPLTVTSAQKNPTAFYLCASSIGQGISNQPQHFGDGTRLSIL.